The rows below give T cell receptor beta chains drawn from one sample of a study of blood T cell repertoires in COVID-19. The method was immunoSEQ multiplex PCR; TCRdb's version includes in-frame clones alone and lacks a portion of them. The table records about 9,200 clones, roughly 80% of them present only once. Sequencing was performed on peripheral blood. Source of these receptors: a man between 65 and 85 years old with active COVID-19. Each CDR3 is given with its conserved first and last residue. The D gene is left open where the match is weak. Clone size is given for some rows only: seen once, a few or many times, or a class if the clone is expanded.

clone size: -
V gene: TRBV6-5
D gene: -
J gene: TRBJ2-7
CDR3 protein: CASKASSYEQYF
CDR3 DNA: TGTGCCAGCAAAGCTAGCTCCTACGAGCAGTACTTC

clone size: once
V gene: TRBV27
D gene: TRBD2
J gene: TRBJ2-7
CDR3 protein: CASSPRGPLAGLATYEQYF
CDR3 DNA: TGTGCCAGCAGTCCCCGAGGCCCCCTGGCGGGACTAGCGACCTACGAGCAGTACTTC

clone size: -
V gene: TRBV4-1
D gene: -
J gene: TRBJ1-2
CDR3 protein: CASSQGQINPNYGYTF
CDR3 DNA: TGCGCCAGCAGCCAGGGACAAATAAATCCTAACTATGGCTACACCTTC

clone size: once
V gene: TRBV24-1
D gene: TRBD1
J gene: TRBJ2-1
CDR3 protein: CATSDRTGQSSYNEQFF
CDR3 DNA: TGTGCCACCAGTGATCGGACAGGGCAGAGCTCCTACAATGAGCAGTTCTTC

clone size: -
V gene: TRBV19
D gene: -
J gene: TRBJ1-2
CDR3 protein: CASRGGLYGYTF
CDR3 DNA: TGTGCCAGTAGAGGAGGGCTCTATGGCTACACCTTC

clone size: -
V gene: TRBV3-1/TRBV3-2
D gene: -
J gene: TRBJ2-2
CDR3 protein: CASSQDRLTVNTGELFF
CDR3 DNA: TGTGCCAGCAGCCAAGATCGCCTGACAGTGAACACCGGGGAGCTGTTTTTT

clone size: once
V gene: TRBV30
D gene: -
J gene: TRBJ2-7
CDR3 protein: CAWSTGVYEQYF
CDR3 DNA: TGTGCCTGGTCTACGGGGGTCTACGAGCAGTACTTC

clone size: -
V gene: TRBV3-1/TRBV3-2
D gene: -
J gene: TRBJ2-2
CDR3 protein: CASQNLGELFF
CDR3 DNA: TGTGCCAGCCAGAATCTCGGGGAGCTGTTTTTT

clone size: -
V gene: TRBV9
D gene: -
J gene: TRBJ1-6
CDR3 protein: CASSATPGANSPLHF
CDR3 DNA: TGTGCCAGCAGTGCCACGCCGGGAGCGAATTCACCCCTCCACTTT

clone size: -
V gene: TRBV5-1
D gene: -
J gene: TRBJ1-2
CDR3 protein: CASSLALGEDGYTF
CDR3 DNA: TGCGCCAGCAGCTTGGCGTTAGGGGAAGACGGCTACACCTTC

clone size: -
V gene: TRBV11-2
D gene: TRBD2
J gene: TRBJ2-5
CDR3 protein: CASSLGTSGRYQETQYF
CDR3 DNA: TGTGCCAGCAGCTTAGGGACTAGCGGGAGGTACCAAGAGACCCAGTACTTC